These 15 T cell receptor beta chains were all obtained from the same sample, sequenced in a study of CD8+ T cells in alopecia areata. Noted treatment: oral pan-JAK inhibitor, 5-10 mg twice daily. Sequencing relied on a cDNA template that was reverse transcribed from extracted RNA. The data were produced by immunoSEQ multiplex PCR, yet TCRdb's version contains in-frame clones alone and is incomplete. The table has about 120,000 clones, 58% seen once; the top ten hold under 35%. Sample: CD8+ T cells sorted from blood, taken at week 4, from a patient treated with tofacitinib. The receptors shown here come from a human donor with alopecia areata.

The CDR3 DNA sequence: TGTGCCAGCAGTTTGCCGGGGCCGTACCAAGAGACCCAGTACTTC. Its translation: CASSLPGPYQETQYF. The chain is built from TRBV7-9 and TRBJ2-5; D assignment may be TRBD1 or TRBD2 (5 bases each). Germline V gene sequence: CDR1 SEHNR, CDR2 FQNEAQ (reference sequence). The CDR3 consists of 15 residues. The V end was cut by 6 bases, the J end by 0 bases, with 14 bases between.

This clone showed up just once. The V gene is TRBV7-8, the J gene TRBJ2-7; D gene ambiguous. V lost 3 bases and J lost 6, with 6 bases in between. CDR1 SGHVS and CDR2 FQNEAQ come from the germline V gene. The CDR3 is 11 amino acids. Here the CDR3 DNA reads TGTGCCAGCAGCTTGGCCGGCGAGCAGTACTTC. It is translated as CASSLAGEQYF.

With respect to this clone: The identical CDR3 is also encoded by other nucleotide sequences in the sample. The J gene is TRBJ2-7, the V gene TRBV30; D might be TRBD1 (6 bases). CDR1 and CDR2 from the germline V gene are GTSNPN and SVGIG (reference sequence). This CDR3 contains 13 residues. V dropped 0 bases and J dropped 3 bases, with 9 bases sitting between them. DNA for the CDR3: TGTGCCTGGAGTGTCATGACAGGCTACGAGCAGTACTTC. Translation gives CAWSVMTGYEQYF.

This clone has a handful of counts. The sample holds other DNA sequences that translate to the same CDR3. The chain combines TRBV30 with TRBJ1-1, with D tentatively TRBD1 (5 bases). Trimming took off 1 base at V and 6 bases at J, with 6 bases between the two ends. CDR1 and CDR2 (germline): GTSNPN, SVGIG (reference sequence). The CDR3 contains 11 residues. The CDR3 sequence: CAWSAGPEAFF. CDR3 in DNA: TGTGCCTGGAGTGCAGGGCCTGAAGCTTTCTTT. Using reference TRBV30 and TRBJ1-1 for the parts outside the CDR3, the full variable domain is SQTIHQWPATLVQPVGSPLSLECTVEGTSNPNLYWYRQAAGRGLQLLFYSVGIGQISSEVPQNLSASRPQDRQFILSSKKLLLSDSGFYLCAWSAGPEAFFGQGTRLTVV.

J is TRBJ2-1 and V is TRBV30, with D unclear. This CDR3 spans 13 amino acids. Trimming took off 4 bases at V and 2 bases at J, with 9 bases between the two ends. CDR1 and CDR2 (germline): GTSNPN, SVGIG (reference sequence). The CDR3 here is CAWMGGAYNEQFF. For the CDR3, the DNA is TGTGCCTGGATGGGCGGAGCCTACAATGAGCAGTTCTTC.

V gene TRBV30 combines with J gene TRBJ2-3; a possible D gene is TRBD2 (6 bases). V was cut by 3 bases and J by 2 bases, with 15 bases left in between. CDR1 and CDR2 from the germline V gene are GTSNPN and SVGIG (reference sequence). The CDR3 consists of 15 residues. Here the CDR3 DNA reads TGTGCCTGGAGATCCGGGACTGGGTACACAGATACGCAGTATTTT. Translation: CAWRSGTGYTDTQYF.

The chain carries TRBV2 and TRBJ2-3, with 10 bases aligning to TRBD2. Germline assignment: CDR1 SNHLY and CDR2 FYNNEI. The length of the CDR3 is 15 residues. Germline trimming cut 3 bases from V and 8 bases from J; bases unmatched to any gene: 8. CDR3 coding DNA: TGTGCCAGCAGTGACCAGCGGGGGGGTCAAGGTACGCAGTATTTT. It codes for CASSDQRGGQGTQYF.

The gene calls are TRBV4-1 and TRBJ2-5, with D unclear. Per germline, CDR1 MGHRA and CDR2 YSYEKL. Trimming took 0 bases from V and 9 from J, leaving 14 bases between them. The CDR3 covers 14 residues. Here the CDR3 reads CASSQDSGPWAQYF. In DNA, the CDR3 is TGCGCCAGCAGCCAAGATTCCGGGCCCTGGGCCCAGTACTTC.

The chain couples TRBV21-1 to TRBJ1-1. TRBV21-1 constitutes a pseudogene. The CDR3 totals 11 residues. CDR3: CASFWMDEAFF. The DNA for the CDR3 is TGTGCCAGCTTTTGGATGGATGAAGCTTTCTTT.

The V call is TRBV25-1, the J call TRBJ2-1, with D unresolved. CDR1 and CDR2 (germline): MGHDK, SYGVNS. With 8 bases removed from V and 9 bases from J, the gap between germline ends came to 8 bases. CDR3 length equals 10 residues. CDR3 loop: CASGPGEQFF. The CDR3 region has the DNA TGTGCCAGCGGTCCCGGTGAGCAGTTCTTC.

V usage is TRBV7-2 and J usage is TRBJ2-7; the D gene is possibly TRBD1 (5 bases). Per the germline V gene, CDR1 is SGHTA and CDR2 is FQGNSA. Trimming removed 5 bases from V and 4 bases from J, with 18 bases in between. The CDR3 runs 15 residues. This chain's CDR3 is CASSKMTDLLYEQYF. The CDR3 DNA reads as TGTGCCAGCAGCAAGATGACAGACCTATTATACGAGCAGTACTTC.

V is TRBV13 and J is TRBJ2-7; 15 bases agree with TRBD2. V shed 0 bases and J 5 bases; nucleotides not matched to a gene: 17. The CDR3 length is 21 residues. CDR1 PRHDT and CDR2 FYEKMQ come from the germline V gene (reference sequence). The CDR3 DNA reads TGTGCCAGCAGCTTAGGGAGCGGAGGGACTAGCGGGGGGCCCCTCCAGGACGAGCAGTACTTC. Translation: CASSLGSGGTSGGPLQDEQYF. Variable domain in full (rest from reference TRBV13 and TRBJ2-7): AAGVIQSPRHLIKEKRETATLKCYPIPRHDTVYWYQQGPGQDPQFLISFYEKMQSDKGSIPDRFSAQQFSDYHSELNMSSLELGDSALYFCASSLGSGGTSGGPLQDEQYFGPGTRLTVT.

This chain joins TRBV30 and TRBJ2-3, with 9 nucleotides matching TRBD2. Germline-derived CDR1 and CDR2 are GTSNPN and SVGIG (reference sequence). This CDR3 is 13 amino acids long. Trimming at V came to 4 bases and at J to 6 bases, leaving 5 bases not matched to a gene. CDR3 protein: CAWTAGGPDTQYF. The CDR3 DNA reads TGTGCCTGGACCGCGGGGGGGCCCGATACGCAGTATTTT.

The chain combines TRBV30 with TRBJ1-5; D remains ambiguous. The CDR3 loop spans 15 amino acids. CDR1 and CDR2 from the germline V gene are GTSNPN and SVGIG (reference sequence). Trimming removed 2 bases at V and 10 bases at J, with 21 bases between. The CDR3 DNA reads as TGTGCCTGGAGTCCCCCGTTGGAAGGGAGTTTACCCCAGCATTTT. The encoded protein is CAWSPPLEGSLPQHF.

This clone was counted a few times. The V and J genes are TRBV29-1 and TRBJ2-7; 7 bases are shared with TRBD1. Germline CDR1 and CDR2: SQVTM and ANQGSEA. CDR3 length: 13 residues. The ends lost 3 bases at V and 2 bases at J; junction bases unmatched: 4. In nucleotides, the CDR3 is TGCAGCGTTGAGCAGGGGGAAGCCTACGAGCAGTACTTC. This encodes CSVEQGEAYEQYF.